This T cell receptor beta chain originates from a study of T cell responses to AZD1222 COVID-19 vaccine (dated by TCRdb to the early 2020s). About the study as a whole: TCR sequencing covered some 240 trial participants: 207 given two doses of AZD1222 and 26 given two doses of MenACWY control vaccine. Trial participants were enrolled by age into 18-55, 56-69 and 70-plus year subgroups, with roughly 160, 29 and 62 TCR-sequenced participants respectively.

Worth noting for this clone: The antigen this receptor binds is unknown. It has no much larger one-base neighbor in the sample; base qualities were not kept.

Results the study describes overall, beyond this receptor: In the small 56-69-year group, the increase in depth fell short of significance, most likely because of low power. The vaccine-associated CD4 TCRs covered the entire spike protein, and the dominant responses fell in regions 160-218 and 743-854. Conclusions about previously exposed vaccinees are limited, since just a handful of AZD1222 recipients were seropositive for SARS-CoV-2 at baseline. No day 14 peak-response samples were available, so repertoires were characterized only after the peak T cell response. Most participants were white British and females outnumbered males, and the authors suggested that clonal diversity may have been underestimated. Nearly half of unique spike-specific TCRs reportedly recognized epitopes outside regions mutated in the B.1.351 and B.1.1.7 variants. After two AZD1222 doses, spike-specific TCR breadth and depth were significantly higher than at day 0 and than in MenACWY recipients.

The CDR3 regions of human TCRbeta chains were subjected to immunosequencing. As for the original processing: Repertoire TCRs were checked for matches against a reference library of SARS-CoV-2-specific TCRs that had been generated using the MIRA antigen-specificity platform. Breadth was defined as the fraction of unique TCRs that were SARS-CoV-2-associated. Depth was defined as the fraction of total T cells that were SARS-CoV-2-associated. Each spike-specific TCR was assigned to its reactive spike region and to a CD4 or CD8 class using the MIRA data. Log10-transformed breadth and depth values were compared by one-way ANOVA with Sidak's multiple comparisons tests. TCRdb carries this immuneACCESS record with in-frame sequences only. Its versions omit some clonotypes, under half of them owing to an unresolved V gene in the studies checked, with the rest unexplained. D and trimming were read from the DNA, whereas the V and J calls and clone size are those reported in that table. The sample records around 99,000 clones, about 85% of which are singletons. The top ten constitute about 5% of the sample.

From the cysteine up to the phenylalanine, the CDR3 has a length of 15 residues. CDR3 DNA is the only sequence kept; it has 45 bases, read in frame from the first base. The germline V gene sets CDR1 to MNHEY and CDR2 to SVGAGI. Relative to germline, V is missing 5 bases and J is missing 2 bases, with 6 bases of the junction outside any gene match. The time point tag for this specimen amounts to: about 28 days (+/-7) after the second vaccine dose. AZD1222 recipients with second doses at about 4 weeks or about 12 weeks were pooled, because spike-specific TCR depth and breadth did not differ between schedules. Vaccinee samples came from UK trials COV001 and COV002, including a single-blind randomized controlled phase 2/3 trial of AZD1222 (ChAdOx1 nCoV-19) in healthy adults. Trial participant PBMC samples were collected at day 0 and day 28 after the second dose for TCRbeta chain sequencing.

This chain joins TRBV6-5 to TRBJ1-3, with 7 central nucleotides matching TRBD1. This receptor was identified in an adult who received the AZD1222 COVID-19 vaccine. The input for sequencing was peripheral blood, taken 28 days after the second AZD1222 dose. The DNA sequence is TGTGCCAGCAGTACGGCAGGGGGACCTGGAAACACCATATATTTT. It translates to CASSTAGGPGNTIYF.